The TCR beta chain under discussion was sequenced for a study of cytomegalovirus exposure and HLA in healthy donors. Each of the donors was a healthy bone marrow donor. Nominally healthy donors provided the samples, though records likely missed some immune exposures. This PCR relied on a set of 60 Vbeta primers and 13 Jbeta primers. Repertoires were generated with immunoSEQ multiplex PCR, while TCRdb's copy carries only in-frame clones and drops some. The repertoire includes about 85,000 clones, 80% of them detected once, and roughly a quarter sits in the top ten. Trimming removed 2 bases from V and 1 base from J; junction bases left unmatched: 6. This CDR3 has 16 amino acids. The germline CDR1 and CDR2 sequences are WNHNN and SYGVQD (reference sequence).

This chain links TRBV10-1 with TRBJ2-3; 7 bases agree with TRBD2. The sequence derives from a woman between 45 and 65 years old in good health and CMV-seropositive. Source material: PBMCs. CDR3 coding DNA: TGCGCCAGCAGTGAGGGGAGGGTTTCAGGCACAGATACGCAGTATTTT. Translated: CASSEGRVSGTDTQYF.